Below, 18 T cell receptor beta chains from the same sample are listed, as sequenced in a study of regulatory T cells in long-lasting Graves disease (dated by TCRdb to the early 2020s). The library came from multiplex PCR. Sequenced using an Illumina HiSeq 4000. To build TCR beta libraries, CDR3 regions were amplified by Arm-PCR using iRepertoire HTBI primers. Using fastp trimming at Q25 and MiXCR clonotype assembly, TCRdb reanalyzed the public sequencing data and kept in-frame beta chains. Rows are unified per CDR3 protein, each entry keeping the most common DNA and genes. The sample table shows roughly 500,000 distinct CDR3 sequences, and under 25% are seen once. The top ten clonotypes cover roughly 7.7% of the sample. The time point label, read with the paper, signifies: persistent/refractory GD, antithyroid drugs over 5 years with positive TRAb. For both TCR sequencing and RNA sequencing, RNA was extracted from PBMCs in TRIzol.

Sequenced material: peripheral blood mononuclear cells (PBMCs), taken when the disease was refractory, from a patient treated with antithyroid drugs. The source of these receptors is a female donor with Graves disease.

Concerning this clonotype: A much more abundant neighbour one base away suggests this may be a read error. The chain combines TRBV10-3 with TRBJ2-7, with D unresolved. The CDR3 runs 21 residues. The V gene's germline CDR1 is ENHRY and CDR2 SYGVKD. V dropped 0 bases and J dropped 3 bases, with 30 bases sitting between them. CDR3 protein: CAISESNGPLLSFSGNYEQYF. The CDR3 DNA is TGTGCCATCAGTGAGTCGAATGGCCCGCTTTTGTCGTTTAGTGGGAACTACGAGCAGTACTTC.

In its sample, this clonotype was seen many times. V usage is TRBV27 and J usage is TRBJ1-2; 9 bases align to TRBD1. CDR3 size: 15 residues. J lost 8 bases, V lost 5 bases, and 12 bases had no gene match. Germline CDR1 reads MNHEY; CDR2 reads SMNVEV (reference sequence). The CDR3 DNA reads as TGTGCCAGCAGTCCACCGTCCCGGGACAGGGAGGGCTACACCTTC. Its protein is CASSPPSRDREGYTF.

The gene calls are TRBV7-2 and TRBJ1-4; weak D call: TRBD1 (5 bases). The length of the CDR3 is 17 residues. V lost 2 bases to trimming and J lost 8 bases, with 21 bases between them. CDR1 is SGHTA, CDR2 FQGNSA, per germline. DNA for the CDR3: TGTGCCAGCAGCTTATTGGGTGGGGGGGATCCGGGGGAAAAACTGTTTTTT. It specifies CASSLLGGGDPGEKLFF.

In its sample, this clonotype was seen many times. The chain links TRBV29-1 to TRBJ2-7; D remains unclear. Germline lookup yields CDR1 SQVTM and CDR2 ANQGSEA. The V end was cut by 7 bases, the J end by 0 bases, with 10 bases between. The CDR3 extends over 12 amino acids. The CDR3 coding sequence is TGCAGCGGAGCGAGCGACTCCTACGAGCAGTACTTC. Its translation is CSGASDSYEQYF.

A few counts support this clonotype. The chain links TRBV29-1 to TRBJ1-2; possible D gene TRBD1, 5 bases. V dropped 7 bases and J dropped 4 bases, with 19 bases sitting between them. The CDR3 consists of 14 residues. CDR1 SQVTM and CDR2 ANQGSEA come from the germline V gene. The CDR3 region has the DNA TGCAGCGCCTGGACACTGACCATGGGCTATGGCTACACCTTC. Its translation is CSAWTLTMGYGYTF.

This clonotype came up many times. The V and J genes are TRBV28 and TRBJ1-1; a weak D match, TRBD1 (6 bases). The V gene lost 7 bases and the J gene lost 3 bases, with 24 bases spanning the gap. Germline V gene lookup returns CDR1 MDHEN and CDR2 SYDVKM. This CDR3 contains 17 residues. This CDR3 reads CASILGWLGHTYTEAFF. CDR3 coding DNA: TGTGCCAGCATCCTGGGATGGTTGGGACACACCTACACTGAAGCTTTCTTT.

The chain is built from TRBV7-2 and TRBJ1-1, with D unclear. CDR3 length equals 14 residues. The germline gives CDR1 SGHTA, CDR2 FQGNSA. Between the trimmed V and J ends, which lost 5 bases and 1 base, there was a span of 11 bases. CDR3 DNA: TGTGCCAGCAGCCCCGCCCTATGGAACACTGAAGCTTTCTTT. Its protein is CASSPALWNTEAFF.

This clonotype was detected many times. J is TRBJ1-5 and V is TRBV27; a possible D gene is TRBD1 (5 bases). The CDR3 loop spans 16 amino acids. Deletions cut 6 bases from V and 0 bases from J, with 15 bases between. CDR1 is MNHEY and CDR2 is SMNVEV in the germline V gene (reference sequence). The CDR3 DNA follows: TGTGCCAGCAGCATGCTCGGGGGTTATAGCAATCAGCCCCAGCATTTT. It encodes CASSMLGGYSNQPQHF.

The chain uses TRBV19 and TRBJ2-5; a weak D match, TRBD2 (6 bases). Trimming shortened V by 0 bases and J by 4 bases, and 15 bases separated the two germline ends. The CDR3 consists of 16 residues. Germline V gene data show CDR1 as LNHDA and CDR2 as SQIVND (reference sequence). The CDR3 nucleotides are TGTGCCAGTAGTATAGATGGCCGGCGGGGCCGAGAGACCCAGTACTTC. This gives the protein CASSIDGRRGRETQYF.

The V and J genes are TRBV12-3 or TRBV12-4 and TRBJ2-2; possibly TRBD1 for D (5 bases). This CDR3 region has 15 residues. V was shortened by 0 bases and J by 5 bases, with 10 bases between the two germline ends. The CDR3 nucleotides read TGTGCCAGCAGTTTAGCCAGGGTGTTTACCGGGGAGCTGTTTTTT. This translates into CASSLARVFTGELFF.

This clonotype occurred many times. The chain uses TRBV28 and TRBJ1-1, with a weak D call TRBD1 (5 bases). V gave up 6 bases and J gave up 11 bases, with 19 bases separating them. The germline CDR1 and CDR2 sequences are MDHEN and SYDVKM. The length of the CDR3 is 13 residues. Written as DNA, the CDR3 is TGTGCCAGCAGATTAGGGACCATGGGAGCGGCTTTCTTT. Translated: CASRLGTMGAAFF.

This clonotype has at least ten counts. The J gene is TRBJ2-7, the V gene TRBV27; TRBD2 agrees at 8 bases. This CDR3 contains 19 residues. Germline-derived CDR1 and CDR2 are MNHEY and SMNVEV (reference sequence). Trimming at V came to 0 bases and at J to 3 bases, leaving 16 bases not matched to a gene. The CDR3 loop is CASSLSVPGLVLPVYEQYF. The DNA for the CDR3 is TGTGCCAGCAGTTTATCGGTCCCGGGACTAGTCCTACCAGTCTACGAGCAGTACTTC.

This clonotype was detected ten times or more. The chain is built from TRBV7-9 and TRBJ2-7; tentatively, D is TRBD2 (6 bases). The germline V gene encodes CDR1 SEHNR and CDR2 FQNEAQ (reference sequence). Trimming took off 4 bases at V and 1 base at J, with 14 bases between the two ends. The CDR3 covers 15 residues. The CDR3 region has the DNA TGTGCCAGCAGCTCGTCCGGGACTGGGTCCTACGAGCAGTACTTC. It is translated as CASSSSGTGSYEQYF.

The chain joins TRBV4-1 to TRBJ2-1, with a weak D call TRBD2 (5 bases). The V end lost 1 base, the J end lost 10 bases, and 14 bases lay between the germline ends. Germline CDR1 MGHRA, CDR2 YSYEKL. The CDR3 consists of 14 residues. For the CDR3, the DNA is TGCGCCAGCAGCCAAGGGCTAGGGAGCGGCGAGCAGTTCTTC. This sequence encodes CASSQGLGSGEQFF.

The V and J genes are TRBV5-1 and TRBJ2-7, with D possibly TRBD1 on 6 matching bases. Trimming pared 0 bases from V and 3 bases from J, leaving 10 bases between. Looked up from germline, CDR1 is SGHRS and CDR2 is YFSETQ. The CDR3 has 14 residues. CDR3 sequence (DNA): TGCGCCAGCAGCTTGGACAGGGACCTCTACGAGCAGTACTTC. This encodes CASSLDRDLYEQYF.

The chain uses TRBV7-9 and TRBJ1-2; perhaps TRBD1 as D (6 bases). In germline, CDR1 is SEHNR, CDR2 FQNEAQ (reference sequence). Trimming took 5 bases from V and 8 from J, leaving 21 bases between them. The CDR3 is 15 amino acids. CDR3 region: CASSNPRQAQEGYTF. CDR3 DNA: TGTGCCAGCAGCAACCCTCGACAGGCCCAGGAGGGCTACACCTTC.

At least ten counts were recorded for this clonotype. The V and J genes are TRBV2 and TRBJ1-6; no reliable D call. The CDR3 runs 14 residues. The V end lost 1 base, the J end lost 4 bases, and 5 bases lay between the germline ends. CDR1 and CDR2 (germline): SNHLY, FYNNEI. The CDR3 nucleotides read TGTGCCAGCAGTGAAGTACAGTATAATTCACCCCTCCACTTT. Its protein is CASSEVQYNSPLHF.

In this sample, this clonotype turned up many times. This chain uses TRBV27 with TRBJ1-2, with a weak D call TRBD1 (6 bases). CDR3 length: 15 amino acids. The germline V and J ends were trimmed by 6 bases and 5 bases, with 19 bases remaining between them. Germline V gives CDR1 MNHEY, CDR2 SMNVEV (reference sequence). As DNA, the CDR3 is TGTGCCAGCAGGGAAATAGGACAGACATCTTATGGCTACACCTTC. Residues: CASREIGQTSYGYTF.